Below, one T cell receptor beta chain is given with its context. Antigen unknown. This record comes from a study of vaccination and CD4 T cells after COVID-19. CDR3 size: 14 residues. Germline V gene sequence: CDR1 MNHNS, CDR2 SASEGT. V was cut by 6 bases and J by 8 bases, with 19 bases left in between. The Oncomine TCR Beta short-read assay was applied to DNA of cultured CD4+ T cells. TCRdb ran MiXCR on the PCR reads and lists one entry per CDR3 protein. The table records under 20,000 distinct CDR3 sequences, roughly three fifths of them present only once. Treatment meaning: approximately nine-day PBMC culture with coronavirus spike peptide pools or control peptides (ViraFEST assay).

What was sequenced was CD4+ T cells from blood, cultured in vitro. The chain couples TRBV6-1 to TRBJ1-2, with D unresolved. The sequence was obtained from a human donor who had recovered from COVID-19. CDR3 protein: CASSSPLDFSGYTF. In nucleotides, the CDR3 is TGTGCCAGCAGCTCCCCACTCGACTTTTCCGGCTACACCTTC.